This T cell receptor (beta chain) was identified in a study of PD-L1 blockade in urothelial cancer. TCRdb's copy holds only in-frame clones and misses some; the assay was immunoSEQ multiplex PCR. The data contain 85,000 to 95,000 clones, around 91% of them singletons. As for time point: pretreatment peripheral blood. V shed 6 bases, J shed 5 bases, and the junction held 18 bases outside the gene matches. CDR1 is SGHAT and CDR2 is FQNNGV in the germline V gene. The CDR3 runs 18 residues. V usage is TRBV11-2 and J usage is TRBJ2-1, with 8 bases fitting TRBD2. The origin of this receptor is a man aged 55 to 70 with urothelial cancer. The sample in question was PBMCs, obtained around atezolizumab (anti-PD-L1) treatment. The CDR3: CASSPNLPTSGAHNEQFF. As DNA, the CDR3 is TGTGCCAGCAGTCCTAACCTGCCTACTAGCGGAGCTCACAATGAGCAGTTCTTC.